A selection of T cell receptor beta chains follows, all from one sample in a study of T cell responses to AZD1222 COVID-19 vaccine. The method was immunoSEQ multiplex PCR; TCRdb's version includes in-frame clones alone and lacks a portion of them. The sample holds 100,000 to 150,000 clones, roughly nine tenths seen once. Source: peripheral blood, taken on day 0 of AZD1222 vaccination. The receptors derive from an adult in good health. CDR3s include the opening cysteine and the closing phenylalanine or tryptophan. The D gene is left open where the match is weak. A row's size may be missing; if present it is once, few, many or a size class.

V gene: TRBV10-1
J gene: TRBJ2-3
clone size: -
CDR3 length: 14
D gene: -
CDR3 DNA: TGCGCCAGCAGTGACGGGGCCAGCAGGGATACGCAGTATTTT
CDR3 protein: CASSDGASRDTQYF

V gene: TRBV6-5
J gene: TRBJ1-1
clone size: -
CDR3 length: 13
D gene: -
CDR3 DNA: TGTGCCAGCAGTACGACAGGGAACACTGAAGCTTTCTTT
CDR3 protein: CASSTTGNTEAFF

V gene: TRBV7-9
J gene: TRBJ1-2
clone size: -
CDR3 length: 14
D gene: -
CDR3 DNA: TGTGCCAGCAGCTTAGGTGACATTTTCTATGGCTACACCTTC
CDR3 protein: CASSLGDIFYGYTF

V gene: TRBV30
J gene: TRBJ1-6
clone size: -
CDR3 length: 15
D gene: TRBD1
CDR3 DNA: TGTGCCTGGAGTCCGGACAGGAACTCGAATTCACCCCTCCACTTT
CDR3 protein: CAWSPDRNSNSPLHF

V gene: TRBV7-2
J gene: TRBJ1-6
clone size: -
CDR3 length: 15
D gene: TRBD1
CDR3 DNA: TGTGCCAGCAGCCTTGGGGACAGAGACAATTCACCCCTCCACTTT
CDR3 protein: CASSLGDRDNSPLHF

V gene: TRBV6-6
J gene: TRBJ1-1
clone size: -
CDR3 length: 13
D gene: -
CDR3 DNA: TGTGCCAGCAGTCAGCAGGGGAGTTCTGAAGCTTTCTTT
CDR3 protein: CASSQQGSSEAFF

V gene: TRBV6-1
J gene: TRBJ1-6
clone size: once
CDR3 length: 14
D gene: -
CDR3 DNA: TGTGCCAGCAGTGATGAGGGGCTATCGTCACCCCTCCACTTT
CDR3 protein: CASSDEGLSSPLHF

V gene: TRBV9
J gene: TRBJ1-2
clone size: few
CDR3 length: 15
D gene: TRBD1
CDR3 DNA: TGTGCCAGCAGCCCCCGACAGGGGGAGGGGTATGGCTACACCTTC
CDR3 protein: CASSPRQGEGYGYTF

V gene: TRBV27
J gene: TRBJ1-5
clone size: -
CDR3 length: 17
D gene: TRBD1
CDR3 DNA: TGTGCCAGCAGTCCCCAGGGACAGGTCCTGTTCAATCAGCCCCAGCATTTT
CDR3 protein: CASSPQGQVLFNQPQHF

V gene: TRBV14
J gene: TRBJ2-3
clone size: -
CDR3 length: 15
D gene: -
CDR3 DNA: TGTGCCAGCAGCCAGACACCGGACAGCACAGATACGCAGTATTTT
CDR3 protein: CASSQTPDSTDTQYF

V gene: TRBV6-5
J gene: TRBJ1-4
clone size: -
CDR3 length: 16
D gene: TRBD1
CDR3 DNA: TGTGCCAGCAGTTACCCTTCCGAGACAGGGATAGATAGGCTGTTTTTT
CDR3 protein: CASSYPSETGIDRLFF

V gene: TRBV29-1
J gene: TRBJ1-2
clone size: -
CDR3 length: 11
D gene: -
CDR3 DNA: TGCAGCGTTGAACAGAGTCATGGCTACACCTTC
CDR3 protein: CSVEQSHGYTF

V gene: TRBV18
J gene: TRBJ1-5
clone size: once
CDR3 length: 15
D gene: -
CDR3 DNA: TGTGCCAGCTCACCGCAGTGGGCGGGGAATCAGCCCCAGCATTTT
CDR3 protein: CASSPQWAGNQPQHF

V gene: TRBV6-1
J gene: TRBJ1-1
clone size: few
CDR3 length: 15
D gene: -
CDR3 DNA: TGTGCCAGCAGTGAAATTGGAGGGTTGAACACTGAAGCTTTCTTT
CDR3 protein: CASSEIGGLNTEAFF

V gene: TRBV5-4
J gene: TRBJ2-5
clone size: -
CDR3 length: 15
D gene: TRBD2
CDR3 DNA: TGTGCCAGCACCCCTGATAGCGGGCTGAAAGAGACCCAGTACTTC
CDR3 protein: CASTPDSGLKETQYF

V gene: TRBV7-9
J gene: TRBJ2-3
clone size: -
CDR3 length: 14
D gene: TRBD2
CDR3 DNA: TGTGCCAGCAGCTTAGTTACTAGCGGGGGGGCCAAGTATTTT
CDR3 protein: CASSLVTSGGAKYF

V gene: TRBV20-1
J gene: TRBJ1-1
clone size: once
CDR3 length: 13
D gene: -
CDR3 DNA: TGCAGTGCTAGTAAAGGGGTGAACACTGAAGCTTTCTTT
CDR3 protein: CSASKGVNTEAFF

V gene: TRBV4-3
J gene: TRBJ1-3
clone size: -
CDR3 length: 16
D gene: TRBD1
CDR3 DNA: TGCGCCAGCAGCCAACCGACAGGGGCAGAAGGAAACACCATATATTTT
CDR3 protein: CASSQPTGAEGNTIYF

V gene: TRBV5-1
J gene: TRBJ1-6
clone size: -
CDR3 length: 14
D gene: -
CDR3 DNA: TGCGCCAGCAGCTTCGGAGGACCCGACCTGCCCCTCCACTTT
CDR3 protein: CASSFGGPDLPLHF

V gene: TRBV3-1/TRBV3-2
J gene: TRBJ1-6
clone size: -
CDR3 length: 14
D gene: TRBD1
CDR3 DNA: TGTGCCAGCAGCGCGGCGCAGGGGGACTCACCCCTCCACTTT
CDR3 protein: CASSAAQGDSPLHF

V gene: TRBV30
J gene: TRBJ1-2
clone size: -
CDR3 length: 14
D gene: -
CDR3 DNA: TGTGCCTGGAGTTGGGAGGCGGGGGTTGATGGCTACACCTTC
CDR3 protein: CAWSWEAGVDGYTF

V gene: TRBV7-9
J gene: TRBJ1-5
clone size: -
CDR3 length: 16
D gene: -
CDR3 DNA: TGTGCCAGCAGCCGTGCGGGTTGGACAGAAAATCAGCCCCAGCATTTT
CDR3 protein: CASSRAGWTENQPQHF

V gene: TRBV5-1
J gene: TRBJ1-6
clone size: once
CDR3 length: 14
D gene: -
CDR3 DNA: TGCGCCAGCAGCTCCGACCCCCTTAATTCACCCCTCCACTTT
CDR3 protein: CASSSDPLNSPLHF

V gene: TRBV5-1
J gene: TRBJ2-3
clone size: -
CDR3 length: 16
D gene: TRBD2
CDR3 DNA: TGCGCCAGCAGCCTCAGCGGGGGATCGGGCACAGATACGCAGTATTTT
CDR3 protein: CASSLSGGSGTDTQYF

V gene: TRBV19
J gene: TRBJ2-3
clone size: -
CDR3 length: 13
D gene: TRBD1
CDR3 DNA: TGTGCCAGTAGTTCTCAGGGGGCAGATACGCAGTATTTT
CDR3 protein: CASSSQGADTQYF

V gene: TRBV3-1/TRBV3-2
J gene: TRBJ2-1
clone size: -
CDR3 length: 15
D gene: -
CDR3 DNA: TGTGCCAGCAGCCAAGAGGCACTTTCCTACAATGAGCAGTTCTTC
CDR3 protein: CASSQEALSYNEQFF

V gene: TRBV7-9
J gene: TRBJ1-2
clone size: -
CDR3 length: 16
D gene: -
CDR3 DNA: TGTGCCAGCAGCCCCCGACAGGCCCAATCTTACTATGGCTACACCTTC
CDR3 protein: CASSPRQAQSYYGYTF

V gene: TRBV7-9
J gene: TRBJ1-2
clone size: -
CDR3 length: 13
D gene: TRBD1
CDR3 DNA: TGTGCCAGCAGCCCACAGACAGGGGACGGCTACACCTTC
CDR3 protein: CASSPQTGDGYTF

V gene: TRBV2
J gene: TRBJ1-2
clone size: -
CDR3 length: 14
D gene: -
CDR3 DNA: TGTGCCAGCAGTAATGGCCGGACTAACTATGGCTACACCTTC
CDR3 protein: CASSNGRTNYGYTF

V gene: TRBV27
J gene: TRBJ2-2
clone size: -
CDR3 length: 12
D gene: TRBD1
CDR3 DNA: TGTGCCAGCGGGACAGGGTACGGGGAGCTGTTTTTT
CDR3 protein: CASGTGYGELFF

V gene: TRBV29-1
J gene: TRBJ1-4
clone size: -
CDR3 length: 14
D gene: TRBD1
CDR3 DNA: TGCAGCGCTTACACACGGGACAGTTGGGAAAAACTGTTTTTT
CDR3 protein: CSAYTRDSWEKLFF

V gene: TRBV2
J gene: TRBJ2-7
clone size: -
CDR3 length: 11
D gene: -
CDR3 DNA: TGTGCCAGCAGCCCGCAAGTTCCCCTGGACTTC
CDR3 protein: CASSPQVPLDF

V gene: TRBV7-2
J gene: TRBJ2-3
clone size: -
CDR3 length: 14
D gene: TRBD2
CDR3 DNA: TGTGCCAGCAGCTTTAGCGGGGTAACAGATACGCAGTATTTT
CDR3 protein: CASSFSGVTDTQYF

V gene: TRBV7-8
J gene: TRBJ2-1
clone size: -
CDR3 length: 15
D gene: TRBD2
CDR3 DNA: TGTGCCAGCAGCCCCCTAGCGGGGGGTTATAATGAGCAGTTCTTC
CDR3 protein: CASSPLAGGYNEQFF

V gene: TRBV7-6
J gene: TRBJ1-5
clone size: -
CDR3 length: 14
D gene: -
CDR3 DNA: TGTGCCAGCAGTCCAGACCTGGAGAATCAGCCCCAGCATTTT
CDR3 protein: CASSPDLENQPQHF

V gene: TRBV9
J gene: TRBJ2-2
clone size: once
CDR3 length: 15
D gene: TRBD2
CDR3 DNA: TGTGCCAGCAGCCCGACTAGCGGAACCACCGGGGAGCTGTTTTTT
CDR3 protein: CASSPTSGTTGELFF

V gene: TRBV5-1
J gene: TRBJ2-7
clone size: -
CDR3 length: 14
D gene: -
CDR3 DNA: TGCGCCAGCAGCTTGAGCCCGGGCTCCTACGAGCAGTACTTC
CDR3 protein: CASSLSPGSYEQYF

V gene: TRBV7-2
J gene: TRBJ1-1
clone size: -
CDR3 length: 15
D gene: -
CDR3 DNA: TGTGCCAGCAGCTTAAGTGGGCTTTTGAACACTGAAGCTTTCTTT
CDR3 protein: CASSLSGLLNTEAFF

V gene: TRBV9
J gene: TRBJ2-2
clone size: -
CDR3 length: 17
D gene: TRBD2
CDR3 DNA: TGTGCCAGCAGCGTATCCCTGACTAGCGGGGGCACCGGGGAGCTGTTTTTT
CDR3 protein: CASSVSLTSGGTGELFF

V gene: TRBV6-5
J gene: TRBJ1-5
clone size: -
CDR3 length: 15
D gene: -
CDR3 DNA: TGTGCCAGCAGCCGAGATGGACGGCGAAATCAGCCCCAGCATTTT
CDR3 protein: CASSRDGRRNQPQHF

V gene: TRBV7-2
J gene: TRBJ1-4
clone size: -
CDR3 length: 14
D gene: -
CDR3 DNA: TGTGCCAGCAGCTTAGGGGGGAGTAATGAAAAACTGTTTTTT
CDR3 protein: CASSLGGSNEKLFF

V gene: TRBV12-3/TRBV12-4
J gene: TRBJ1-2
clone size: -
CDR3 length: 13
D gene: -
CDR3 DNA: TGTGCCAGCACCTTGGGGGGGTTCTATGGCTACACCTTC
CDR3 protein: CASTLGGFYGYTF

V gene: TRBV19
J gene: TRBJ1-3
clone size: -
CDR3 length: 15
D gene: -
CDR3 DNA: TGTGCCAGTAGTACCGGGATTTCCTCTGGAAACACCATATATTTT
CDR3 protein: CASSTGISSGNTIYF

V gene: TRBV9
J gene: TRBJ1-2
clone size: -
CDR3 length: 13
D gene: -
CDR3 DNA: TGTGCCAGCAGCGAAGGTGGAAACTATGGCTACACCTTC
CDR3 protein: CASSEGGNYGYTF

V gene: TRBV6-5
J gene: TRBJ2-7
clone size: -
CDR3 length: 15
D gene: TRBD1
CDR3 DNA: TGTGCCAGCAGTTACGACAGGGGTACAACAAACGAGCAGTACTTC
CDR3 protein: CASSYDRGTTNEQYF

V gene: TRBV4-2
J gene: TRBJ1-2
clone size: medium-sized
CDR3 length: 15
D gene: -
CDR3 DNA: TGTGCCAGCAGCCAAGGGCAGGCCCCAAACTATGGCTACACCTTC
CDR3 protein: CASSQGQAPNYGYTF

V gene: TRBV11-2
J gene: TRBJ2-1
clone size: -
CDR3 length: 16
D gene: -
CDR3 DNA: TGTGCCAGCAGCCCCCGGATCTGGCACGGGGGCGATGAGCAGTTCTTC
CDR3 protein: CASSPRIWHGGDEQFF